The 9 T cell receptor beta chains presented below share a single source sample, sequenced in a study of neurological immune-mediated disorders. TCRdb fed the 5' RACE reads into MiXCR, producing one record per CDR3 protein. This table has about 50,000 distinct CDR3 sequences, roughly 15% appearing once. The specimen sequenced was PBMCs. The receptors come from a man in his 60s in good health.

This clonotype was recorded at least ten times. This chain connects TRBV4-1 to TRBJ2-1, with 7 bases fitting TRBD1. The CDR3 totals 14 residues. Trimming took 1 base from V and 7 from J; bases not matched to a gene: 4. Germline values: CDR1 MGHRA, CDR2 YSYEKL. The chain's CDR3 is CASSQGQGTNEQFF. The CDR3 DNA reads TGCGCCAGCAGCCAAGGACAGGGTACGAATGAGCAGTTCTTC.

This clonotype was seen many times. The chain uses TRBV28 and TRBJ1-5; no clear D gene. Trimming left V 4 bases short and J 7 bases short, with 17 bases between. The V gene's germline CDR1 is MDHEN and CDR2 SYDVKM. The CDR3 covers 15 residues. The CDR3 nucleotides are TGTGCCAGCAGTTCTCGGAGGACGATCGGACAGCCCCAGCATTTT. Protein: CASSSRRTIGQPQHF.

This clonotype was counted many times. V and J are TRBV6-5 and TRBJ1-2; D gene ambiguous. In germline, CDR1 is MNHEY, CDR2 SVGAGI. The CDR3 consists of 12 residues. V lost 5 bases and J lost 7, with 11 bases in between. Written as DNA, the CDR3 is TGTGCCAGCAGTCCCCGGACGGCTGGCTACACCTTC. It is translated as CASSPRTAGYTF.

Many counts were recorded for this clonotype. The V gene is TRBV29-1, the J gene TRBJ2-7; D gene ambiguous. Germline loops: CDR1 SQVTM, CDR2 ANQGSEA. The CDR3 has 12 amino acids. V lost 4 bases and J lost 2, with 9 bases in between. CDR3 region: CSVARATYEQYF. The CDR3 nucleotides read TGCAGCGTTGCTAGGGCGACCTACGAGCAGTACTTC.

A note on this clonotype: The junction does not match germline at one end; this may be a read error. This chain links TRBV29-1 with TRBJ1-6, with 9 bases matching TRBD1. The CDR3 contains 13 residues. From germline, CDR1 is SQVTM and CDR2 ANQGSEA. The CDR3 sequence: CSLGTGPGSPLYF. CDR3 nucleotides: TGCAGCTTGGGGACAGGGCCTGGGTCACCCCTCTACTTT.

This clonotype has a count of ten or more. The CDR3 DNA reads TGTGCCATCAGTGAGTCAAACAGGGGATCCTACGAGCAGTACTTC. This sequence encodes CAISESNRGSYEQYF. The V gene is TRBV10-3, the J gene TRBJ2-7, with TRBD1 matching over 7 bases. Trimming removed 0 bases from V and 1 base from J; junction bases left unmatched: 3. The CDR3 runs 15 residues. The germline V gene has CDR1 ENHRY and CDR2 SYGVKD.

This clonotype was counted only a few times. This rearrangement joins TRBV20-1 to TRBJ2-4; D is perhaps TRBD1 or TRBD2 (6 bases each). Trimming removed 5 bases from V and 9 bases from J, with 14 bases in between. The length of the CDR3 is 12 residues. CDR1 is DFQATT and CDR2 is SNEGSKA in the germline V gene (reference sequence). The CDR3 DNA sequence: TGCAGTGCTGTCGGGGGCGAGGGCATTCAGTACTTC. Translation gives CSAVGGEGIQYF.

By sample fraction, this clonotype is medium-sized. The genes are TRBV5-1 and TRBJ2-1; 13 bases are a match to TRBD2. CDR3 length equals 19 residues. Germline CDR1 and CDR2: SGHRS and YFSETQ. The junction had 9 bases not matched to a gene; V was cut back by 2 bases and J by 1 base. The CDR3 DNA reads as TGCGCCAGCAGCTTTCTCGGACTAGCGGGAGTACCGTCCTACAATGAGCAGTTCTTC. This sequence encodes CASSFLGLAGVPSYNEQFF.

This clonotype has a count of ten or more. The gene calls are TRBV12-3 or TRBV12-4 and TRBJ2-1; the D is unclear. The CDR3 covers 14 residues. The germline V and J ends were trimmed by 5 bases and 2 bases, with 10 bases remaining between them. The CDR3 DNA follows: TGTGCCAGCAGTCCGGAGAGTGCCTACAATGAGCAGTTCTTC. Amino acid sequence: CASSPESAYNEQFF.